Shown below are 11 T cell receptor beta chains from a single sample sequenced in a study of cytomegalovirus exposure and HLA in healthy donors. The PCR made use of 60 Vbeta and 13 Jbeta primers. Clones were sequenced by immunoSEQ multiplex PCR, and TCRdb holds only the in-frame ones, with some missing. Here the sample spans over 95,000 clones, approximately 77% being singletons. Sequencing input: PBMCs. The receptors originated from a female donor in good health and CMV-seronegative.

The V gene is TRBV7-6, the J gene TRBJ1-3; D unresolved. The CDR3 runs to 15 residues. The germline gives CDR1 SGHVS, CDR2 FNYEAQ. V was shortened by 2 bases and J by 0 bases, with 8 bases between the two germline ends. CDR3: CASSLRGSSGNTIYF. The CDR3 nucleotides are TGTGCCAGCAGCTTACGCGGAAGCTCTGGAAACACCATATATTTT.

Concerning this clone itself: A junction end diverges from the germline sequence, so it may reflect a read error. The gene calls are TRBV7-7 and TRBJ2-7, with D possibly matching TRBD1 (6 bases). The germline CDR1 and CDR2 sequences are SSHAT and FNYEAQ (reference sequence). CDR3 length equals 16 residues. The CDR3 DNA follows: TGTGCTAGCAGCCCATCAAACAGGGAGATTCCCTACGAGCAGTACTTC. Protein: CASSPSNREIPYEQYF.

The chain joins TRBV18 to TRBJ2-5; 11 nucleotides align to TRBD2. V dropped 2 bases and J dropped 5; count of bases not matched to a gene: 7. Germline loops: CDR1 KGHSH, CDR2 LQKENI. The CDR3 runs to 16 residues. The chain's CDR3 is CASSPTSGSITETQYF. The CDR3 region has the DNA TGTGCCAGCTCACCAACTAGCGGGAGTATTACGGAGACCCAGTACTTC. Based on the CDR3 plus reference TRBV18 and TRBJ2-5, the full variable domain is NAGVMQNPRHLVRRRGQEARLRCSPMKGHSHVYWYRQLPEEGLKFMVYLQKENIIDESGMPKERFSAEFPKEGPSILRIQQVVRGDSAAYFCASSPTSGSITETQYFGPGTRLLVL.

V gene TRBV6-1 combines with J gene TRBJ2-5, with 10 bases lining up with TRBD1. This CDR3 region has 19 residues. V dropped 0 bases and J dropped 1; count of bases not matched to a gene: 11. The germline V gene has CDR1 MNHNS and CDR2 SASEGT. DNA for the CDR3: TGTGCCAGCAGTGAAGCGGCTCCGGGACAGGGGACTTCCCAAGAGACCCAGTACTTC. Encoded protein: CASSEAAPGQGTSQETQYF.

The chain combines TRBV27 with TRBJ1-4; 10 positions match TRBD1. Germline V gene lookup returns CDR1 MNHEY and CDR2 SMNVEV (reference sequence). The ends lost 11 bases at V and 5 bases at J; junction bases unmatched: 8. The CDR3 loop spans 14 amino acids. CDR3 protein: CAVGTGARNEKLFF. CDR3 DNA: TGTGCCGTCGGGACAGGGGCGCGGAATGAAAAACTGTTTTTT.

The chain has TRBV7-2 and TRBJ1-4, with 8 bases matching TRBD1. J gave up 5 bases and V 5 bases, and 4 bases lay outside the gene matches. CDR1 is SGHTA, CDR2 FQGNSA, per germline. The CDR3 runs 14 residues. This chain's CDR3 is CASSPDRGNEKLFF. CDR3 DNA sequence: TGTGCCAGCAGCCCAGACAGGGGAAATGAAAAACTGTTTTTT.

This chain links TRBV6-4 with TRBJ1-2; 8 bases align to TRBD1. V was clipped by 6 bases and J by 6 bases; unmatched bases: 6. Germline CDR1 is MRHNA and CDR2 is SNTAGT. This CDR3 spans 13 amino acids. The chain's CDR3 is CASSRQGTDGYTF. CDR3 nucleotides: TGTGCCAGCAGCCGACAGGGGACGGATGGCTACACCTTC.

This chain connects TRBV5-6 to TRBJ2-3, with 9 bases matching TRBD2. Germline-derived CDR1 and CDR2 are SGHDT and YYEEEE. The CDR3 is made up of 14 amino acids. The junction had 1 base not matched to a gene; V was cut back by 2 bases and J by 3 bases. This CDR3 is CASSLSGRTDTQYF. CDR3 DNA: TGTGCCAGCAGCTTAAGCGGGAGGACAGATACGCAGTATTTT.

The J gene is TRBJ1-6, the V gene TRBV4-3, with 7 bases matching TRBD1. Germline loops: CDR1 LGHNA, CDR2 YSLEER. There are 17 residues in the CDR3. J lost 9 bases, V lost 1 base, and 12 bases had no gene match. The chain's CDR3 is CASSQGRDRVGASPLHF. The CDR3 nucleotides are TGCGCCAGCAGCCAAGGACGGGACAGAGTTGGCGCTTCACCCCTCCACTTT.

The J gene is TRBJ2-7, the V gene TRBV7-2; 9 bases map to TRBD1. Per the germline V gene, CDR1 is SGHTA and CDR2 is FQGNSA. This CDR3 contains 15 residues. V lost 5 bases, J lost 3 bases, and 8 bases stayed unmatched. In DNA form, the CDR3 reads TGTGCCAGCAGCGCCGGGACAGGGATGATCTACGAGCAGTACTTC. Amino acids: CASSAGTGMIYEQYF. Using reference TRBV7-2 and TRBJ2-7 for the parts outside the CDR3, the full variable domain is GAGVSQSPSNKVTEKGKDVELRCDPISGHTALYWYRQSLGQGLEFLIYFQGNSAPDKSGLPSDRFSAERTGGSVSTLTIQRTQQEDSAVYLCASSAGTGMIYEQYFGPGTRLTVT.

J is TRBJ1-5 and V is TRBV7-8; D is possibly TRBD1 (5 bases). The CDR3 spans 15 residues. Germline V gives CDR1 SGHVS, CDR2 FQNEAQ. The germline V and J ends were trimmed by 5 bases and 2 bases, with 13 bases remaining between them. CDR3 protein: CASSPGVGGNQPQHF. In DNA, the CDR3 is TGTGCCAGCAGCCCGGGGGTGGGGGGCAATCAGCCCCAGCATTTT.